Below, one TCR beta chain is given with its context. In the original workflow: By means of reference gene primer amplification, nucleated cell counts were estimated. Clones were read by immunoSEQ multiplex PCR, and TCRdb kept only the in-frame ones, dropping some. That table gives V, J and clone size, and the DNA gave D and trimming. The sample consists of roughly 77,000 clones, more than 80% of them appearing once. The data stem from a study of blood T cell repertoires in COVID-19. Overall study: Acute and convalescent COVID-19 samples came from the United States, Italy and Spain. Sources were T cells, B-cell-depleted T cells, or PBMCs; the material itself was cDNA or gDNA.

Germline V gene data show CDR1 as SGHKS and CDR2 as YYEKEE (reference sequence). The CDR3 loop spans 14 amino acids. Trimming shortened V by 0 bases and J by 1 base, and 7 bases separated the two germline ends. The rearrangement joins TRBV5-5 to TRBJ1-1; D is ambiguous. Material: peripheral blood. This receptor was taken from a woman older than 75 with active COVID-19. CDR3 sequence (DNA): TGTGCCAGCAGCTTGGTGGGGAGGAACACTGAAGCTTTCTTT. Encoded protein: CASSLVGRNTEAFF.